This T cell receptor (beta chain) stems from a study of shared clonotypes between healthy human individuals. Broader study findings: The low donor count limited represented genetic and exposure-history diversity.

The data were produced by immunoSEQ multiplex PCR, yet TCRdb's version contains in-frame clones alone and is incomplete. This sample yields more than 2 million clones, of which 95% are seen a single time; around 0.13% belongs to the top ten. The CDR3 loop spans 13 amino acids. V was pared by 1 base and J by 5 bases, with 10 bases between. Germline CDR1 and CDR2: SGHRS and YFSETQ. Note on this clone: The antigen remains undetermined.

The chain is built from TRBV5-1 and TRBJ2-7; D remains ambiguous. Sequencing was performed on naive CD4+ T cells sorted from blood. Subset denoted: CD45RA+ positively selected. The receptor comes from a young man in good health. The CDR3 region has the DNA TGCGCCAGCAGCTTGAGGCCTTTCCACGAGCAGTACTTC. Its translation: CASSLRPFHEQYF.